The rows below give T cell receptor beta chains drawn from one sample of a study of somatic mutations in cytotoxic T cells in rheumatoid arthritis. TCRdb keeps only in-frame clones here, not all; method: immunoSEQ multiplex PCR. The sample holds some 16,000 clones, around 80% seen once. The sequenced material came from CD8+ T cells sorted from blood. Source of these receptors: a woman aged 50 to 65 with rheumatoid arthritis. The CDR3 runs from the conserved cysteine through the conserved F or W. The D gene is left open where the match is weak. Rows give clone size only sometimes, using once, few, many, or a class for an expanded clone.

v_call: TRBV4-2
j_call: TRBJ2-2
clone_size: few
d_call: NA
cdr3_aa: CASSQVGSTGELFF
cdr3_nt: TGTGCCAGCAGCCAAGTGGGGAGTACCGGGGAGCTGTTTTTT

v_call: TRBV10-1
j_call: TRBJ1-3
clone_size: few
d_call: NA
cdr3_aa: CASTPRGGNTIYF
cdr3_nt: TGCGCCAGCACCCCTCGCGGCGGAAACACCATATATTTT

v_call: TRBV19
j_call: TRBJ1-1
clone_size: NA
d_call: NA
cdr3_aa: CASKTAREAFF
cdr3_nt: TGTGCCAGTAAGACGGCCAGAGAAGCTTTCTTT

v_call: TRBV18
j_call: TRBJ1-5
clone_size: NA
d_call: NA
cdr3_aa: CASSPTAGGNQPQHF
cdr3_nt: TGTGCCAGCTCTCCCACCGCGGGGGGTAATCAGCCCCAGCATTTT

v_call: TRBV13
j_call: TRBJ2-7
clone_size: NA
d_call: NA
cdr3_aa: CASSLGTDFSYEQYF
cdr3_nt: TGTGCCAGCAGCTTAGGGACGGATTTCTCCTACGAGCAGTACTTC

v_call: TRBV19
j_call: TRBJ2-1
clone_size: NA
d_call: NA
cdr3_aa: CASSISYNEQFF
cdr3_nt: TGTGCCAGTAGTATCAGCTACAATGAGCAGTTCTTC

v_call: TRBV7-9
j_call: TRBJ2-3
clone_size: NA
d_call: TRBD1
cdr3_aa: CASSPGGSTDTQYF
cdr3_nt: TGTGCCAGCAGCCCAGGGGGAAGCACAGATACGCAGTATTTT

v_call: TRBV10-2
j_call: TRBJ1-1
clone_size: NA
d_call: NA
cdr3_aa: CATREGLRVNTEAFF
cdr3_nt: TGCGCCACAAGGGAGGGTTTAAGGGTGAACACTGAAGCTTTCTTT

v_call: TRBV11-2
j_call: TRBJ1-1
clone_size: once
d_call: NA
cdr3_aa: CASSHGAGMNTEAFF
cdr3_nt: TGTGCCAGCAGCCACGGGGCGGGGATGAACACTGAAGCTTTCTTT

v_call: TRBV25-1
j_call: TRBJ1-1
clone_size: medium-sized
d_call: NA
cdr3_aa: CASSDLTEAFF
cdr3_nt: TGTGCCAGCAGTGATCTCACTGAAGCTTTCTTT

v_call: TRBV5-4
j_call: TRBJ1-2
clone_size: NA
d_call: TRBD1
cdr3_aa: CASSSTGFGDGYTF
cdr3_nt: TGTGCCAGCAGCTCGACAGGGTTCGGTGATGGCTACACCTTC

v_call: TRBV11-2
j_call: TRBJ2-5
clone_size: NA
d_call: TRBD2
cdr3_aa: CASSLGREVLGETQYF
cdr3_nt: TGTGCCAGCAGCTTGGGGCGGGAGGTGTTGGGCGAGACCCAGTACTTC

v_call: TRBV18
j_call: TRBJ2-3
clone_size: NA
d_call: TRBD2
cdr3_aa: CASSPRSSGGTSTDTQYF
cdr3_nt: TGTGCCAGCTCACCGAGATCTAGCGGGGGGACCAGCACAGATACGCAGTATTTT

v_call: TRBV5-1
j_call: TRBJ2-2
clone_size: once
d_call: NA
cdr3_aa: CASSTDTGELFF
cdr3_nt: TGCGCCAGTTCGACGGACACCGGGGAGCTGTTTTTT

v_call: TRBV19
j_call: TRBJ1-1
clone_size: few
d_call: NA
cdr3_aa: CASSIPGAATEAFF
cdr3_nt: TGTGCCAGTAGTATCCCAGGGGCGGCCACTGAAGCTTTCTTT

v_call: TRBV13
j_call: TRBJ2-7
clone_size: once
d_call: NA
cdr3_aa: CASSLGTGIQYEQYF
cdr3_nt: TGTGCCAGCAGCTTAGGTACAGGGATACAGTACGAGCAGTACTTC

v_call: TRBV4-3
j_call: TRBJ2-7
clone_size: NA
d_call: NA
cdr3_aa: CASSQGVTEYEQYF
cdr3_nt: TGCGCCAGCAGCCAAGGGGTGACAGAGTACGAGCAGTACTTC

v_call: TRBV9
j_call: TRBJ2-5
clone_size: NA
d_call: TRBD2
cdr3_aa: CASSHSGGTQETQYF
cdr3_nt: TGTGCCAGCAGCCATTCGGGGGGGACCCAAGAGACCCAGTACTTC

v_call: TRBV6-1
j_call: TRBJ1-2
clone_size: NA
d_call: TRBD1
cdr3_aa: CASRETGGGWYGYTF
cdr3_nt: TGTGCCAGCAGAGAAACAGGGGGAGGTTGGTATGGCTACACCTTC

v_call: TRBV5-1
j_call: TRBJ2-7
clone_size: NA
d_call: NA
cdr3_aa: CASSSDPWGYYEQYF
cdr3_nt: TGCGCCAGCAGCTCGGACCCGTGGGGCTACTACGAGCAGTACTTC

v_call: TRBV29-1
j_call: TRBJ1-2
clone_size: NA
d_call: NA
cdr3_aa: CSVQQALANYGYTF
cdr3_nt: TGCAGCGTACAACAGGCCCTAGCTAACTATGGCTACACCTTC

v_call: TRBV30
j_call: TRBJ2-7
clone_size: NA
d_call: TRBD2
cdr3_aa: CAWRRGGSTYEQYF
cdr3_nt: TGTGCCTGGAGGCGCGGGGGTAGCACCTACGAGCAGTACTTC

v_call: TRBV7-9
j_call: TRBJ2-1
clone_size: NA
d_call: TRBD1
cdr3_aa: CASSSRDRVGSSYNEQFF
cdr3_nt: TGTGCCAGCAGCTCCAGGGACAGGGTCGGGAGCTCCTACAATGAGCAGTTCTTC

v_call: TRBV19
j_call: TRBJ2-5
clone_size: NA
d_call: NA
cdr3_aa: CASSHLPTRTQETQYF
cdr3_nt: TGTGCCAGTAGTCACCTCCCAACTAGGACCCAAGAGACCCAGTACTTC

v_call: TRBV27
j_call: TRBJ2-7
clone_size: NA
d_call: NA
cdr3_aa: CASSPTTVPYEQYF
cdr3_nt: TGTGCCAGCAGTCCTACCACCGTCCCCTACGAGCAGTACTTC

v_call: TRBV2
j_call: TRBJ2-1
clone_size: NA
d_call: NA
cdr3_aa: CASSEGPLSEQFF
cdr3_nt: TGTGCCAGCAGTGAAGGGCCCCTCAGTGAGCAGTTCTTC

v_call: TRBV2
j_call: TRBJ1-5
clone_size: NA
d_call: TRBD1
cdr3_aa: CASSNGQGSGQPQHF
cdr3_nt: TGTGCCAGCAGTAATGGACAGGGATCGGGTCAGCCCCAGCATTTT

v_call: TRBV5-4
j_call: TRBJ2-6
clone_size: NA
d_call: TRBD1
cdr3_aa: CASTSQGAGANVLTF
cdr3_nt: TGTGCCAGCACGTCACAGGGGGCCGGGGCCAACGTCCTGACTTTC

v_call: TRBV19
j_call: TRBJ2-7
clone_size: NA
d_call: NA
cdr3_aa: CASSMRGLLDEQYF
cdr3_nt: TGTGCCAGTAGTATGCGGGGGCTGTTAGACGAGCAGTACTTC

v_call: TRBV28
j_call: TRBJ1-1
clone_size: NA
d_call: NA
cdr3_aa: CASSPRATGNTEAFF
cdr3_nt: TGTGCCAGCAGTCCCCGCGCGACGGGGAACACTGAAGCTTTCTTT

v_call: TRBV9
j_call: TRBJ2-2
clone_size: NA
d_call: NA
cdr3_aa: CASSALSEDTGELFF
cdr3_nt: TGTGCCAGCAGCGCCCTCTCGGAGGACACCGGGGAGCTGTTTTTT

v_call: TRBV5-8
j_call: TRBJ1-2
clone_size: NA
d_call: NA
cdr3_aa: CATHGAGGLYYGYTF
cdr3_nt: TGTGCCACCCATGGGGCCGGGGGCTTGTACTATGGCTACACCTTC

v_call: TRBV30
j_call: TRBJ2-6
clone_size: NA
d_call: NA
cdr3_aa: CAWSVLGSGANVLTF
cdr3_nt: TGTGCCTGGAGTGTACTCGGCTCTGGGGCCAACGTCCTGACTTTC

v_call: TRBV7-6
j_call: TRBJ2-7
clone_size: few
d_call: TRBD1
cdr3_aa: CASSPGQGEDYEQYF
cdr3_nt: TGTGCCAGCAGCCCGGGACAGGGGGAAGACTACGAGCAGTACTTC

v_call: TRBV5-1
j_call: TRBJ1-5
clone_size: NA
d_call: NA
cdr3_aa: CASSPELNQPQHF
cdr3_nt: TGCGCCAGCAGCCCCGAGTTGAATCAGCCCCAGCATTTT

v_call: TRBV19
j_call: TRBJ1-2
clone_size: few
d_call: NA
cdr3_aa: CASSIRTFPGEETF
cdr3_nt: TGTGCCAGTAGTATCCGGACCTTTCCAGGAGAAGAGACCTTC

v_call: TRBV5-1
j_call: TRBJ1-2
clone_size: NA
d_call: NA
cdr3_aa: CASSTLENYGYTF
cdr3_nt: TGCGCCAGCAGCACCCTGGAAAACTATGGCTACACCTTC

v_call: TRBV6-5
j_call: TRBJ1-2
clone_size: NA
d_call: TRBD1
cdr3_aa: CASSPRGTGYGYTF
cdr3_nt: TGTGCCAGCAGCCCCCGAGGGACAGGGTACGGCTACACCTTC

v_call: TRBV7-9
j_call: TRBJ2-5
clone_size: NA
d_call: NA
cdr3_aa: CASSSPDYQETQYF
cdr3_nt: TGTGCCAGCAGCTCTCCAGACTACCAAGAGACCCAGTACTTC

v_call: TRBV6-1
j_call: TRBJ2-5
clone_size: NA
d_call: TRBD1
cdr3_aa: CASSGRNRGRETQYF
cdr3_nt: TGTGCCAGCAGTGGTAGGAACAGGGGACGGGAGACCCAGTACTTC